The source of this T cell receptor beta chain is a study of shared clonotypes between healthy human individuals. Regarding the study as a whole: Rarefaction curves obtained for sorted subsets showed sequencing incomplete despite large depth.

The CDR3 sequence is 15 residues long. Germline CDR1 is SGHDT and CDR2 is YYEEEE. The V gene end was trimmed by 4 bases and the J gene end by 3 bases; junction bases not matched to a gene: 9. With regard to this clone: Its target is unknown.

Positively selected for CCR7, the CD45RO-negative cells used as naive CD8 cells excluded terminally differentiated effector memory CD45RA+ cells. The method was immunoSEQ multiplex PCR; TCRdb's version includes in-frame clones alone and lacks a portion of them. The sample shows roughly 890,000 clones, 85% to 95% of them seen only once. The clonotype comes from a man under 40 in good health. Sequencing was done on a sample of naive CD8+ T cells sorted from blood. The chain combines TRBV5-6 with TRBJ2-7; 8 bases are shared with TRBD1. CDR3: CASSGSGTGFYEQYF. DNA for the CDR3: TGTGCCAGCAGCGGTTCCGGGACAGGTTTCTACGAGCAGTACTTC.